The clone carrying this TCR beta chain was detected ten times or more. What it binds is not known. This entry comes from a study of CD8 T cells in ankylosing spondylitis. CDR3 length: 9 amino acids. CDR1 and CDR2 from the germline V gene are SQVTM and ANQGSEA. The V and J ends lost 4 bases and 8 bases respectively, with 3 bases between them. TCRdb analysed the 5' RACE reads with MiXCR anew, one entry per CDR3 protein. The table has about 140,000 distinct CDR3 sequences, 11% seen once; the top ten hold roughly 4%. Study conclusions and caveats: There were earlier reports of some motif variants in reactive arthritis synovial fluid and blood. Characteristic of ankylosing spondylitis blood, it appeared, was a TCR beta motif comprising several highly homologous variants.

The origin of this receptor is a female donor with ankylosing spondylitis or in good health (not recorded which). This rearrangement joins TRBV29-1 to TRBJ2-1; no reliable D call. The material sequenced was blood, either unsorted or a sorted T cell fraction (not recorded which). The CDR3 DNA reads TGCAGCGTTGGTGATGAGCAGTTCTTC. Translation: CSVGDEQFF.